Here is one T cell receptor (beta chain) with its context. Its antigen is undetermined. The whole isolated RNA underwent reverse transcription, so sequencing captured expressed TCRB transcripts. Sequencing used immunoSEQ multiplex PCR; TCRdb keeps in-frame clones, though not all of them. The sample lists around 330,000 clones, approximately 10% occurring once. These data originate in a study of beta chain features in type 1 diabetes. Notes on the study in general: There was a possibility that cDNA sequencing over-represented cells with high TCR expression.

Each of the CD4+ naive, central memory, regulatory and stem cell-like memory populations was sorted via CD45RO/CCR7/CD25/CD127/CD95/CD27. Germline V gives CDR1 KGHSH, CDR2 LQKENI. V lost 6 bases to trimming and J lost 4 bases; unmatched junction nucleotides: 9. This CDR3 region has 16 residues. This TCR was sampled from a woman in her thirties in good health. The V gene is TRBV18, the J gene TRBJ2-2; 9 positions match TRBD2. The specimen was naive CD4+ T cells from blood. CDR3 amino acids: CASSLAGGSATGELFF. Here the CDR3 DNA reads TGTGCCAGCTCCCTGGCGGGAGGGTCGGCCACCGGGGAGCTGTTTTTT.